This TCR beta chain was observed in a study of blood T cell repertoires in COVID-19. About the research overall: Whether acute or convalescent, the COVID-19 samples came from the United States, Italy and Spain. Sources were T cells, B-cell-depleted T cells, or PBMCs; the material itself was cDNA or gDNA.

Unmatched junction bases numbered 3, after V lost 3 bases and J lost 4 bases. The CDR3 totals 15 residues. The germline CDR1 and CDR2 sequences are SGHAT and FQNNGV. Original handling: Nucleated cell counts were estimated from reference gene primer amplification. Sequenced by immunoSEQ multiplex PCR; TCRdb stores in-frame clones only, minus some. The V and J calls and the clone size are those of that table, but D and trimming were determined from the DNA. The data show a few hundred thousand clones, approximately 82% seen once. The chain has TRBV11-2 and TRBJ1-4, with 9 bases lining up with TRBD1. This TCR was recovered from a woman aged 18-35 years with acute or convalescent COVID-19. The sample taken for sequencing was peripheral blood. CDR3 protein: CASSLNRGRNEKLFF. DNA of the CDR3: TGTGCCAGCAGCTTGAACAGGGGGCGTAATGAAAAACTGTTTTTT.